These 11 T cell receptor beta chains share one sample of origin, sequenced in a study of blood T cells in healthy people across ages. It was with a sample-barcoded 5' primer and a J-beta primer mix that a second PCR of about 7 to 12 cycles was run. TCRdb reanalysed the 5' RACE reads using MiXCR and keeps one entry per CDR3 protein. The sample records 1.5 million to 2 million distinct CDR3 sequences, 28% being singletons. The sample comprised blood. The receptor source for this set is a woman aged 25 to 39 in good health.

V and J are TRBV30 and TRBJ2-3; 7 bases match TRBD1. The CDR3 consists of 14 residues. J gave up 3 bases and V 3 bases, and 6 bases lay outside the gene matches. CDR1 is GTSNPN and CDR2 is SVGIG in the germline V gene (reference sequence). The CDR3 protein is CAWRLRGKTDTQYF. CDR3 nucleotide sequence: TGTGCCTGGAGGCTCAGGGGGAAGACAGATACGCAGTATTTT.

This clonotype was seen a handful of times. V is TRBV6-2 or TRBV6-3 and J is TRBJ2-2; the D gene is possibly TRBD2 (5 bases). This CDR3 region has 14 residues. Looked up from germline, CDR1 is MNHEY and CDR2 is SVGEGT. Trimming left V 4 bases short and J 3 bases short, with 9 bases between. CDR3: CASSFGLYTGELFF. DNA for the CDR3: TGTGCCAGCAGTTTCGGACTGTACACCGGGGAGCTGTTTTTT.

The genes are TRBV11-2 and TRBJ2-4; possibly TRBD1 for D (6 bases). V lost 5 bases and J 13 bases, leaving 24 bases between the germline ends. The CDR3 is 15 amino acids. Germline values: CDR1 SGHAT, CDR2 FQNNGV. CDR3 in DNA: TGTGCCAGCAGCCCCGCCCTTAGCTGGACAGATGCGCAGTACTTC. It yields the protein CASSPALSWTDAQYF.

This chain connects TRBV7-9 to TRBJ2-3; D unclear. V shed 1 base and J shed 5 bases, with 7 bases lying between them. CDR3 length: 13 residues. Germline V CDR1 and CDR2: SEHNR, FQNEAQ (reference sequence). The CDR3 nucleotides read TGTGCCAGCAGCTTAGGTCATAAAGATACGCAGTATTTT. Amino acid sequence: CASSLGHKDTQYF.

This rearrangement joins TRBV20-1 to TRBJ2-3, with 10 bases identical to TRBD2. Per the germline V gene, CDR1 is DFQATT and CDR2 is SNEGSKA (reference sequence). The ends lost 8 bases at V and 4 bases at J; junction bases unmatched: 18. The CDR3 length is 17 residues. CDR3 DNA: TGCAGTACCGTTAACCGCCTAGCGGGAGTGTATTCAGATACGCAGTATTTT. Translation: CSTVNRLAGVYSDTQYF.

CDR3 protein: CASSQGPRQPQHF. The CDR3 DNA is TGTGCCAGCAGCCAGGGACCCCGGCAGCCCCAGCATTTT. The V and J genes are TRBV14 and TRBJ1-5; D might be TRBD1 (5 bases). CDR1 is SGHDN, CDR2 FVKESK, per germline. This CDR3 comprises 13 residues. V lost 3 bases to trimming and J lost 7 bases, with 10 bases between them.

This clonotype was observed many times. The chain couples TRBV10-3 to TRBJ2-7, with D perhaps TRBD2 (6 bases). Germline loops: CDR1 ENHRY, CDR2 SYGVKD. The V gene lost 6 bases and the J gene lost 0 bases, with 9 bases spanning the gap. There are 13 residues in the CDR3. The DNA for the CDR3 is TGTGCCATCAGGGCGGGACCCTCCTACGAGCAGTACTTC. Translated, it gives CAIRAGPSYEQYF.

V usage is TRBV7-8 and J usage is TRBJ1-5, with a tentative D call TRBD1 (6 bases). Per the germline V gene, CDR1 is SGHVS and CDR2 is FQNEAQ. Trimming left V 5 bases short and J 5 bases short, with 19 bases between. This CDR3 region has 16 residues. CDR3 DNA: TGTGCCAGCAGCGACGGGCCTTCAGCAGGGGATCAGCCCCAGCATTTT. Translated, it gives CASSDGPSAGDQPQHF.

Details on this clonotype: This may arise from a read error, as a much more abundant clone is one base away. CDR3 sequence reads: CASRRATGRLYGQYF. CDR3 nucleotides: TGCGCCAGCAGACGGGCGACAGGGAGGCTATACGGGCAGTACTTC. The chain uses TRBV5-1 and TRBJ2-7; tentative D call: TRBD1 (7 bases). CDR1 and CDR2 (germline): SGHRS, YFSETQ. The CDR3 is made up of 15 amino acids.

The V call is TRBV20-1, the J call TRBJ2-5; TRBD1 matches at 9 bases. Germline V lookup: CDR1 DFQATT, CDR2 SNEGSKA (reference sequence). This CDR3 comprises 15 residues. The V gene end was trimmed by 1 base and the J gene end by 5 bases; junction bases not matched to a gene: 8. The CDR3 is CSARAPDRGDETQYF. CDR3 DNA: TGCAGTGCTAGAGCCCCGGACAGGGGAGACGAGACCCAGTACTTC.

This chain uses TRBV29-1 with TRBJ2-3, with D possibly being TRBD1 or TRBD2 (7 bases each). The V gene's germline CDR1 is SQVTM and CDR2 ANQGSEA. The CDR3 consists of 15 residues. Deletions cut 7 bases from V and 3 bases from J, with 20 bases between. CDR3 residues: CSASTGEGRTDTQYF. DNA of the CDR3: TGCAGCGCGTCCACAGGGGAGGGGAGGACAGATACGCAGTATTTT.